The 8 T cell receptor beta chains below all came from one sample that was sequenced in a study of T cell clonality in common variable immunodeficiency. No antigen has been assigned to these receptors. Overall study findings and caveats: Fewer deletions and N-nucleotide insertions were reportedly seen in common variable immunodeficiency TCR beta sequences.

Produced via immunoSEQ multiplex PCR; TCRdb's table is partial and in-frame only. This set yields roughly 5,000 clones and no singletons; the top ten hold approximately 15%. Sequenced sample: peripheral blood mononuclear cells. All receptors come from a human donor with common variable immunodeficiency.

In its sample, this clone was seen a few times. The sequenced fragment ends 3 residues before the CDR3 boundary, so the rest is inferred from the germline J gene. The gene calls are TRBV18 and TRBJ2-7; tentative D call: TRBD1 (5 bases). The ends were cut back, 6 bases at V and 3 bases at J, with 18 bases in the middle. The CDR3 totals 15 residues. CDR1 and CDR2 from the germline V gene are KGHSH and LQKENI. Incomplete CDR3 DNA: TGTGCCAGCTCGCCGGACATGGAAGGAGTCTACGAG. Translated: CASSPDMEGVYE. The whole CDR3 is CASSPDMEGVYEQYF.

Ten or more counts support this clone. The read finishes 3 residues shy of the CDR3 end, and the germline J gene is used to complete it. This sequence joins TRBV2 and TRBJ2-2, with a tentative D call TRBD1 (6 bases). The germline V gene has CDR1 SNHLY and CDR2 FYNNEI. V lost 7 bases, J lost 2 bases, and 11 bases lay in between. This CDR3 is 14 amino acids long. CDR3 region: CASTDRPNTGELFF. The sequenced part of the CDR3 DNA is TGTGCCAGCACGGACAGACCCAACACCGGGGAG.

This clone occurred many times. Read data end 3 residues before the CDR3 end; the end is taken from the germline J gene. The chain uses TRBV5-1 and TRBJ2-7; the D is unclear. Germline V gene data show CDR1 as SGHRS and CDR2 as YFSETQ. Trimming took 4 bases from V and 3 from J, leaving 8 bases between them. The CDR3 is 12 amino acids. CDR3 DNA (partial): TGCGCCAGCAGCCATGACAACTACGAG. Amino acid sequence: CASSHDNYE. The CDR3 in full is CASSHDNYEQYF.

This clone has more than one count but fewer than ten. The CDR3 DNA, read in part, is TGTGCCAGCAGCTTAGGCGGCGGGAGGGCCTGGGATGAG. It is translated as CASSLGGGRAWDE. The entire CDR3 protein is CASSLGGGRAWDEQFF. V gene TRBV7-8 combines with J gene TRBJ2-1; 9 positions match TRBD2. The read finishes 3 residues shy of the CDR3 end, and the germline J gene is used to complete it. The CDR3 runs to 16 residues. Germline V CDR1 and CDR2: SGHVS, FQNEAQ. V shed 1 base, J shed 8 bases, and the junction held 9 bases outside the gene matches.

CDR3 amino acids: CSVEDPAQGGSYNEQFF. The sequenced CDR3 bases are TGCAGCGTTGAAGATCCGGCCCAGGGAGGGTCCTACAATGAG. The chain employs TRBV29-1 and TRBJ2-1; 7 bases match TRBD2. The sequenced fragment ends 3 residues before the CDR3 boundary, so the rest is inferred from the germline J gene. The CDR3 is made up of 17 amino acids. After removal of 0 bases from V and 1 base from J, the junction contained 9 bases not matched to a gene. Germline-derived CDR1 and CDR2 are SQVTM and ANQGSEA.

This clone was seen repeatedly, ten times or more. The sequence runs out 3 residues before the end of the CDR3; the remainder is reconstructed from the germline J gene. This rearrangement joins TRBV7-2 to TRBJ2-3, with unresolved D. The CDR3 runs to 12 residues. Germline-derived CDR1 and CDR2 are SGHTA and FQGNSA. The V end lost 2 bases, the J end lost 3 bases, and 3 bases lay between the germline ends. CDR3 in amino acids: CASSLYTDTQYF. The sequenced part of the CDR3 DNA is TGTGCCAGCAGCTTATATACAGATACG.

Remarks on this clone: The CDR3 end lies 3 residues beyond the end of the read and is filled in from the germline J gene. J is TRBJ2-1 and V is TRBV7-9; D remains ambiguous. Germline lookup yields CDR1 SEHNR and CDR2 FQNEAQ (reference sequence). V shed 5 bases and J shed 8 bases, with 10 bases lying between them. CDR3 length equals 12 residues. CDR3 region: CASSTDLYEQFF. The CDR3 DNA, read in part, is TGTGCCAGCAGCACCGACTTGTATGAG.

This clone is termed medium-sized. From the germline J gene comes the end of the CDR3, since the read stops 3 residues before it. The chain combines TRBV18 with TRBJ2-5, with TRBD1 as a possible D gene (5 bases). The CDR3 sequence is 14 residues long. CDR1 is KGHSH, CDR2 LQKENI, per germline. Trimming stripped 6 bases from V and 3 bases from J, with 14 bases between. This chain's CDR3 is CASSQAGFEETQYF. The CDR3 bases that were read are TGTGCCAGCTCGCAGGCAGGGTTCGAAGAGACC. Using reference TRBV18 and TRBJ2-5 for the parts outside the CDR3, the full variable domain is NAGVMQNPRHLVRRRGQEARLRCSPMKGHSHVYWYRQLPEEGLKFMVYLQKENIIDESGMPKERFSAEFPKEGPSILRIQQVVRGDSAAYFCASSQAGFEETQYFGPGTRLLVL.